This T cell receptor (beta chain) originates from a study of shared clonotypes between healthy human individuals. To note about this clone: Its target is not known.

Study-wide points: A few donors had 5% to 6% of their naive CD4 clonotypes in common.

V lost 4 bases and J lost 5; bases outside the gene matches: 6. The germline CDR1 and CDR2 sequences are LGHNT and FRNRAP. This CDR3 has 16 amino acids. Sequenced by immunoSEQ multiplex PCR; TCRdb stores in-frame clones only, minus some. The sample holds about 550,000 clones, less than 97% seen once. Naive CD8 cells lacked CD45RO, underwent positive selection for CCR7 and left out terminally differentiated effector memory CD45RA+ cells. This clonotype originated in a woman aged 30 to 39 in good health. The material sequenced was naive CD8+ T cells sorted from blood. This chain joins TRBV12-5 and TRBJ2-3, with 13 positions matching TRBD2. The chain's CDR3 is CASGSGLAGIEDTQYF. In nucleotides, the CDR3 is TGTGCTAGTGGTTCGGGACTAGCGGGAATTGAAGATACGCAGTATTTT.